The 31 T cell receptor beta chains below were found in one sample sequenced in a study of T cells after yellow fever vaccination. TCRdb used MiXCR to reprocess the 5' RACE reads, holding one entry per CDR3 protein. Among a few hundred thousand distinct CDR3 sequences listed, 15% to 20% were seen once. The sequencing here drew on PBMCs, taken 15 days after the yellow fever booster vaccination. The receptor source for this set is a young man who received the YFV17D yellow fever vaccine.

The genes are TRBV28 and TRBJ1-4; TRBD1 might be the D (6 bases). Trimming cost V 2 bases and J 0 bases, with 13 bases left between them. The CDR3 is made up of 17 amino acids. The V gene's germline CDR1 is MDHEN and CDR2 SYDVKM. In DNA form, the CDR3 reads TGTGCCAGCAGTTTAAAACCCGGACAGTCAACTAATGAAAAACTGTTTTTT. Translated, it gives CASSLKPGQSTNEKLFF.

The chain uses TRBV7-8 and TRBJ2-5; 13 bases are a match to TRBD2. The CDR3 has 17 amino acids. The V gene's germline CDR1 is SGHVS and CDR2 FQNEAQ. Trimming removed 5 bases from V and 4 bases from J; junction bases left unmatched: 10. CDR3 sequence reads: CASSHGLAGVERETQYF. In nucleotides, the CDR3 is TGTGCCAGCAGCCATGGACTAGCGGGAGTTGAGAGAGAGACCCAGTACTTC.

This clonotype has only a few counts. The chain uses TRBV7-2 and TRBJ2-7; perhaps D is TRBD1 or TRBD2 (6 bases each). V was pared by 5 bases and J by 0 bases, with 14 bases between. This CDR3 is 15 amino acids long. From germline, CDR1 is SGHTA and CDR2 FQGNSA. For the CDR3, the DNA is TGTGCCAGCAGCCCCGGGGGCCCGAGCTCCTACGAGCAGTACTTC. It is translated as CASSPGGPSSYEQYF.

This clonotype was picked up a small number of times. The chain links TRBV29-1 to TRBJ2-5, with 7 bases identical to TRBD1. The CDR3 spans 13 residues. CDR1 is SQVTM and CDR2 is ANQGSEA in the germline V gene. Trimming removed 5 bases from V and 5 bases from J; junction bases left unmatched: 8. CDR3 in DNA: TGCAGCGTTAGCTCGACAGGGCGGGAGACCCAGTACTTC. This codes for CSVSSTGRETQYF.

This clonotype was counted a single time. CDR3 coding DNA: TGCAGCGCGGGGGGGGTAACAGATACGCAGTATTTT. Its translation: CSAGGVTDTQYF. The V call is TRBV29-1, the J call TRBJ2-3, with 8 positions matching TRBD2. J lost 3 bases, V lost 7 bases, and 3 bases had no gene match. The CDR3 contains 12 residues. Germline CDR1 SQVTM, CDR2 ANQGSEA.

This clonotype was counted once. J is TRBJ2-7 and V is TRBV20-1; a weak D match, TRBD1 (6 bases). Trimming cost V 1 base and J 2 bases, with 12 bases left between them. Germline CDR1 is DFQATT and CDR2 is SNEGSKA (reference sequence). This CDR3 has 14 residues. The CDR3 spells CSARALDRAYEQYF. CDR3 in DNA: TGCAGTGCTAGAGCCCTGGACAGAGCCTACGAGCAGTACTTC.

This chain connects TRBV4-3 to TRBJ2-3; 7 positions match TRBD1. Germline trimming cut 2 bases from V and 0 bases from J; bases unmatched to any gene: 5. Germline-derived CDR1 and CDR2 are LGHNA and YSLEER. The CDR3 loop spans 16 amino acids. The CDR3 nucleotides read TGCGCCAGCAGCCAACAGGACAGGAGAAGCACAGATACGCAGTATTTT. This gives the protein CASSQQDRRSTDTQYF.

The chain employs TRBV4-3 and TRBJ2-1, with D possibly TRBD1 on 6 matching bases. The CDR3 has 13 residues. Trimming stripped 3 bases from V and 9 bases from J, with 12 bases between. Germline CDR1 reads LGHNA; CDR2 reads YSLEER. The CDR3 sequence: CASSQTEGVEQFF. The CDR3 DNA is TGCGCCAGCAGCCAGACTGAGGGGGTTGAGCAGTTCTTC.

This clonotype was counted between two and nine times. The chain has TRBV12-3 or TRBV12-4 and TRBJ1-3, with D uncertain. The CDR3 sequence is 14 residues long. V was trimmed by 7 bases and J by 0 bases, leaving 10 bases between them. The DNA for the CDR3 is TGTGCCAGCACTATCACGAGCTCTGGAAACACCATATATTTT. Encoded protein: CASTITSSGNTIYF.

This clonotype was detected only a few times. V is TRBV12-3 or TRBV12-4 and J is TRBJ2-2; no firm D call. The V end was cut by 5 bases, the J end by 2 bases, with 9 bases between. The CDR3 totals 14 residues. The CDR3 reads CASSLWDNTGELFF. DNA of the CDR3: TGTGCCAGCAGTCTTTGGGATAACACCGGGGAGCTGTTTTTT.

The chain is built from TRBV3-1 and TRBJ2-5; 10 bases match TRBD2. The ends lost 7 bases at V and 4 bases at J; junction bases unmatched: 18. From germline, CDR1 is LGHDT and CDR2 YNNKEL (reference sequence). The CDR3 consists of 18 residues. The CDR3 loop reads CASTAYSPGLARRETQYF. CDR3 in DNA: TGTGCCAGCACCGCATACTCTCCGGGACTAGCGAGAAGAGAGACCCAGTACTTC.

In this sample, this clonotype turned up a few times. The chain links TRBV7-9 to TRBJ2-7; 8 bases match TRBD2. The CDR3 is 15 amino acids. Germline V CDR1 and CDR2: SEHNR, FQNEAQ (reference sequence). J lost 2 bases, V lost 3 bases, and 6 bases had no gene match. The CDR3 nucleotides are TGTGCCAGCAGCTTCGTTGCGGGAGGTGCCTACGAGCAGTACTTC. Encoded protein: CASSFVAGGAYEQYF.

The chain uses TRBV4-2 and TRBJ2-2, with TRBD2 matching over 12 bases. This CDR3 spans 16 amino acids. Germline CDR1 and CDR2: LGHNA and YNFKEQ. Trimming at V came to 0 bases and at J to 9 bases, leaving 5 bases not matched to a gene. CDR3 amino acids: CASSQDLTSGRRELFF. The CDR3 DNA is TGTGCCAGCAGCCAAGATCTTACTAGCGGGAGGAGGGAGCTGTTTTTT.

This clonotype showed up just a few times. The V and J genes are TRBV29-1 and TRBJ2-7, with D perhaps being TRBD1 or TRBD2 (5 bases each). The CDR3 has 13 amino acids. The V gene lost 5 bases and the J gene lost 1 base, with 12 bases spanning the gap. Per germline, CDR1 SQVTM and CDR2 ANQGSEA. CDR3 DNA sequence: TGCAGCGTTATGGGGGACGTTTCCTACGAGCAGTACTTC. Translating gives CSVMGDVSYEQYF.

V is TRBV7-2 and J is TRBJ2-3; 10 positions agree with TRBD2. After removal of 8 bases from V and 2 bases from J, the junction contained 7 bases not matched to a gene. The CDR3 extends over 15 amino acids. Germline lookup yields CDR1 SGHTA and CDR2 FQGNSA. CDR3 DNA: TGTGCCAGCTCTCAGCGGGAGGGAAACACAGATACGCAGTATTTT. Protein product: CASSQREGNTDTQYF.

This sequence joins TRBV7-2 and TRBJ2-7, with 10 bases matching TRBD2. The CDR3 runs 14 residues. Germline trimming cut 7 bases from V and 12 bases from J; bases unmatched to any gene: 15. Germline loops: CDR1 SGHTA, CDR2 FQGNSA. CDR3 nucleotides: TGTGCCAGCACGCCCACTAGCGGGGTACGTAGGTTGTACTTC. This codes for CASTPTSGVRRLYF.

V and J are TRBV5-1 and TRBJ2-7; D may be TRBD1 (6 bases). V lost 2 bases to trimming and J lost 5 bases, with 8 bases between them. Looked up from germline, CDR1 is SGHRS and CDR2 is YFSETQ. The CDR3 contains 12 residues. CDR3 in amino acids: CASSFNRDEQYF. CDR3 bases: TGCGCCAGCAGCTTCAACAGGGACGAGCAGTACTTC.

This chain joins TRBV6-5 and TRBJ2-1, with D perhaps TRBD1 (6 bases). Germline loops: CDR1 MNHEY, CDR2 SVGAGI. The CDR3 runs 15 residues. Trimming removed 0 bases at V and 5 bases at J, with 11 bases between. DNA for the CDR3: TGTGCCAGCAGTTACTCGGGACACTCAAACAATGAGCAGTTCTTC. It specifies CASSYSGHSNNEQFF.

This clonotype was counted between two and nine times. DNA of the CDR3: TGCGCCAGCGAGCGTAGCGGGATCTCCTACAATGAGCAGTTCTTC. Amino acid sequence: CASERSGISYNEQFF. The chain joins TRBV5-1 to TRBJ2-1, with 8 nucleotides matching TRBD2. The CDR3 consists of 15 residues. V lost 7 bases to trimming and J lost 0 bases; unmatched junction nucleotides: 6. Per the germline V gene, CDR1 is SGHRS and CDR2 is YFSETQ.

The V call is TRBV27, the J call TRBJ2-3; TRBD1 matches 9 bases. The V gene end was trimmed by 6 bases and the J gene end by 3 bases; junction bases not matched to a gene: 7. CDR3 length: 15 residues. Germline V gene lookup returns CDR1 MNHEY and CDR2 SMNVEV (reference sequence). CDR3 in DNA: TGTGCCAGCAGGTCGGACAGGGGATCGACAGATACGCAGTATTTT. This codes for CASRSDRGSTDTQYF.

This clonotype has ten or more counts. V is TRBV27 and J is TRBJ1-6, with D uncertain. Per germline, CDR1 MNHEY and CDR2 SMNVEV (reference sequence). There are 12 residues in the CDR3. V gave up 6 bases and J gave up 6 bases, with 6 bases separating them. The CDR3 region has the DNA TGTGCCAGCAGCTGGGTTAATTCACCCCTCCACTTT. This translates into CASSWVNSPLHF.

The chain uses TRBV28 and TRBJ2-7; TRBD2 is a possible D gene (5 bases). The V end lost 8 bases, the J end lost 4 bases, and 9 bases lay between the germline ends. The length of the CDR3 is 11 residues. Germline CDR1 reads MDHEN; CDR2 reads SYDVKM. The CDR3: CASGRRYEQYF. CDR3 nucleotide sequence: TGTGCCAGCGGACGGAGGTACGAGCAGTACTTC.

This clonotype occurred many times. The chain joins TRBV7-2 to TRBJ2-3, with D possibly TRBD2 on 6 matching bases. Trimming pared 2 bases from V and 0 bases from J, leaving 9 bases between. Germline-derived CDR1 and CDR2 are SGHTA and FQGNSA. This CDR3 is 15 amino acids long. The CDR3 coding sequence is TGTGCCAGCAGCTTATTGCGGGGAAGCACAGATACGCAGTATTTT. This codes for CASSLLRGSTDTQYF.

J is TRBJ2-7 and V is TRBV20-1, with 8 bases fitting TRBD2. The V gene's germline CDR1 is DFQATT and CDR2 SNEGSKA (reference sequence). J lost 1 base, V lost 1 base, and 3 bases had no gene match. The CDR3 is made up of 14 amino acids. CDR3 in amino acids: CSARGVAGSYEQYF. The CDR3 nucleotides are TGCAGTGCTAGAGGGGTAGCGGGGTCCTACGAGCAGTACTTC.

This clonotype was counted between two and nine times. V gene TRBV7-2 combines with J gene TRBJ2-4, with D perhaps matching TRBD2 (5 bases). Trimming stripped 6 bases from V and 9 bases from J, with 12 bases between. Germline CDR1 SGHTA, CDR2 FQGNSA. The CDR3 has 12 amino acids. The CDR3 DNA is TGTGCCAGCAGGGCCAGCGGTGCCATTCAGTACTTC. Its translation: CASRASGAIQYF.

In its sample, this clonotype was seen a few times. J is TRBJ2-1 and V is TRBV9, with TRBD2 as a possible D gene (6 bases). The V end was cut by 3 bases, the J end by 0 bases, with 10 bases between. Germline values: CDR1 SGDLS, CDR2 YYNGEE. This CDR3 is built from 15 residues. The CDR3 loop reads CASSELGGSYNEQFF. CDR3 coding DNA: TGTGCCAGCAGCGAGCTGGGGGGCTCCTACAATGAGCAGTTCTTC. Full variable domain (missing parts from reference TRBV9 and TRBJ2-1): DSGVTQTPKHLITATGQRVTLRCSPRSGDLSVYWYQQSLDQGLQFLIQYYNGEERAKGNILERFSAQQFPDLHSELNLSSLELGDSALYFCASSELGGSYNEQFFGPGTRLTVL.

The chain is built from TRBV20-1 and TRBJ2-2, with TRBD1 identical over 7 bases. The germline V gene encodes CDR1 DFQATT and CDR2 SNEGSKA (reference sequence). V trimming: 4 bases; J trimming: 2 bases; junction bases outside the gene matches: 4. The CDR3 runs 14 residues. In nucleotides, the CDR3 is TGCAGTGCTACGAGGGGGCCAAACACCGGGGAGCTGTTTTTT. It specifies CSATRGPNTGELFF.

This chain joins TRBV9 and TRBJ2-6; D unclear. Germline CDR1 reads SGDLS; CDR2 reads YYNGEE. The germline V and J ends were trimmed by 4 bases and 4 bases, with 6 bases remaining between them. This CDR3 spans 13 amino acids. The CDR3 spells CASSSVGANVLTF. CDR3 in DNA: TGTGCCAGCAGCTCAGTGGGGGCCAACGTCCTGACTTTC.

This rearrangement joins TRBV7-3 to TRBJ2-6; no clear D gene. Trimming left V 5 bases short and J 2 bases short, with 4 bases between. Germline V CDR1 and CDR2: SGHTA, FQGTGA. This CDR3 region has 13 residues. The CDR3 loop is CASSTAGANVLTF. The CDR3 DNA reads as TGTGCCAGCAGCACAGCTGGGGCCAACGTCCTGACTTTC.

CDR3: CSASDKSYEQYF. The CDR3 nucleotides are TGCAGTGCTAGTGACAAATCCTACGAGCAGTACTTC. The chain joins TRBV20-1 to TRBJ2-7; D is unresolved. CDR1 and CDR2 (germline): DFQATT, SNEGSKA (reference sequence). The CDR3 runs to 12 residues. V was pared by 3 bases and J by 1 base, with 7 bases between.

The chain uses TRBV20-1 and TRBJ1-5; no clear D gene. CDR1 is DFQATT, CDR2 SNEGSKA, per germline (reference sequence). The CDR3 is 13 amino acids. V dropped 6 bases and J dropped 4 bases, with 13 bases sitting between them. The CDR3 coding sequence is TGCAGTGCCTCCCCGAGTAGGAATCAGCCCCAGCATTTT. Translated, it gives CSASPSRNQPQHF.